This TCR beta chain came from a study of preoperative IRX-2 immunotherapy in early breast cancer. Treatment of the sample: preoperative locoregional IRX-2 cytokine immunotherapy. This phase Ib study tested locoregional IRX-2 cytokine immunotherapy given before surgery. Assay: immunoSEQ multiplex PCR; the TCRdb copy retains only in-frame clones and omits some. The sample has about 43,000 clones, over 85% seen once. The CDR3 spans 14 residues. CDR1 is LNHDA and CDR2 is SQIVND in the germline V gene (reference sequence). Trimming removed 5 bases from V and 4 bases from J; junction bases left unmatched: 3.

The chain uses TRBV19 and TRBJ1-5, with 9 bases that match TRBD1. Sequencing was performed on tumor tissue, taken after IRX-2 immunotherapy. The sequence came from a human donor with breast cancer. CDR3 in amino acids: CASSGTGRNQPQHF. Here the CDR3 DNA reads TGTGCCAGTAGTGGGACAGGGAGAAATCAGCCCCAGCATTTT.